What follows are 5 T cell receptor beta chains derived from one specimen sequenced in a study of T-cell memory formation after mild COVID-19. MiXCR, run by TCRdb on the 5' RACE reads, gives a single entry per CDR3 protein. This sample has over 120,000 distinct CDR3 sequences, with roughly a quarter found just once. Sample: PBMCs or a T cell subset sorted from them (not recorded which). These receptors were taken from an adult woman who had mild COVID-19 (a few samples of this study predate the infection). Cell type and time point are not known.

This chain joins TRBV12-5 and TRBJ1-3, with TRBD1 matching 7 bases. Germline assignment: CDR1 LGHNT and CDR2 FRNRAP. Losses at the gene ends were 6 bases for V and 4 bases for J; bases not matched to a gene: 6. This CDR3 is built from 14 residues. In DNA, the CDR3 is TGTGCTAGTGGACTGACAGGGTACGGAAACACCATATATTTT. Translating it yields CASGLTGYGNTIYF.

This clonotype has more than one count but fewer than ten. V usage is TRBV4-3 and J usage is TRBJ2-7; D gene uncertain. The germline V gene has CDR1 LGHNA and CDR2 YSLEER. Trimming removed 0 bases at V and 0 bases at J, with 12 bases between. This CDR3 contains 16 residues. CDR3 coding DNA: TGCGCCAGCAGCCAAGATTATGGCGTGAGCTCCTACGAGCAGTACTTC. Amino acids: CASSQDYGVSSYEQYF.

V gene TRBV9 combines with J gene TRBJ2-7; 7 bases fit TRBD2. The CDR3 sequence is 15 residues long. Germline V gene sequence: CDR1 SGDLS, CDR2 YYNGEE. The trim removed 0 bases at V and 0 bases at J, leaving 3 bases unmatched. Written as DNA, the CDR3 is TGTGCCAGCAGCGTAGGGCCGGGGGGCTCCTACGAGCAGTACTTC. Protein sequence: CASSVGPGGSYEQYF.

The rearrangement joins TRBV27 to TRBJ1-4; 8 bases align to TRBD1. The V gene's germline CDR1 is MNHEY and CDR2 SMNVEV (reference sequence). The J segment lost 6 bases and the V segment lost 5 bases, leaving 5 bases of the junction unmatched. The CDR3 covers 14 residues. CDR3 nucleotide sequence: TGTGCCAGCAGTCAGACAGGGGAAGATGAAAAACTGTTTTTT. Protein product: CASSQTGEDEKLFF. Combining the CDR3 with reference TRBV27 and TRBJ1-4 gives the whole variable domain EAQVTQNPRYLITVTGKKLTVTCSQNMNHEYMSWYRQDPGLGLRQIYYSMNVEVTDKGDVPEGYKVSRKEKRNFPLILESPSPNQTSLYFCASSQTGEDEKLFFGSGTQLSVL.

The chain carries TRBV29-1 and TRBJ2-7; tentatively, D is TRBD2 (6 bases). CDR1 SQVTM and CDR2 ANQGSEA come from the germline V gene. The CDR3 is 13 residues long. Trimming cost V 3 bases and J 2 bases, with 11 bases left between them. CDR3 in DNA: TGCAGCGTTGACCTGGGGGGAGCCTACGAGCAGTACTTC. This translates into CSVDLGGAYEQYF.